The 26 T cell receptor beta chains presented below share a single source sample, sequenced in a study of cytomegalovirus exposure and HLA in healthy donors. The assay was immunoSEQ multiplex PCR, and TCRdb's table has in-frame clones only and misses some. The profile covers more than 250,000 clones, with less than 95% appearing a single time and around 3.1% taken by the ten largest. Sequenced: PBMCs. Receptors originate from a woman in her 30s in good health and CMV-seronegative.

The V gene is TRBV28, the J gene TRBJ2-7; maybe TRBD1 (6 bases). The CDR3 is 17 amino acids. V lost 5 bases, J lost 3 bases, and 23 bases lay in between. Germline assignment: CDR1 MDHEN and CDR2 SYDVKM. The CDR3 DNA follows: TGTGCCAGCAGTCATTACGGGGACAAATCCTACTACTACGAGCAGTACTTC. Protein: CASSHYGDKSYYYEQYF. The complete variable domain, with remaining parts taken from reference TRBV28 and TRBJ2-7, reads DVKVTQSSRYLVKRTGEKVFLECVQDMDHENMFWYRQDPGLGLRLIYFSYDVKMKEKGDIPEGYSVSREKKERFSLILESASTNQTSMYLCASSHYGDKSYYYEQYFGPGTRLTVT.

J is TRBJ2-1 and V is TRBV9; D uncertain. The CDR3 sequence is 14 residues long. Trimming cost V 3 bases and J 8 bases, with 15 bases left between them. Germline lookup yields CDR1 SGDLS and CDR2 YYNGEE. The CDR3 protein is CASSAPGLADEQFF. DNA for the CDR3: TGTGCCAGCAGCGCACCCGGTTTAGCCGATGAGCAGTTCTTC.

This chain joins TRBV19 and TRBJ2-1, with TRBD2 as a possible D gene (6 bases). The CDR3 extends over 14 amino acids. Trimming left V 3 bases short and J 8 bases short, with 14 bases between. Germline lookup yields CDR1 LNHDA and CDR2 SQIVND (reference sequence). The CDR3 DNA reads TGTGCCAGTAGTATGCTACTAGCTGTAGATGAGCAGTTCTTC. Translation: CASSMLLAVDEQFF.

The CDR3 sequence is CASSRDRTYEQYF. The DNA for the CDR3 is TGTGCCAGCAGCCGGGACAGGACCTACGAGCAGTACTTC. The chain has TRBV27 and TRBJ2-7; TRBD1 agrees at 8 bases. Germline V lookup: CDR1 MNHEY, CDR2 SMNVEV (reference sequence). J gave up 2 bases and V 6 bases, and 3 bases lay outside the gene matches. The CDR3 sequence is 13 residues long.

The CDR3 sequence: CASSGGMKFYEQYF. The CDR3 nucleotides read TGTGCCAGCAGCGGAGGCATGAAGTTCTACGAGCAGTACTTC. The V call is TRBV27, the J call TRBJ2-7, with D perhaps matching TRBD2 (5 bases). From germline, CDR1 is MNHEY and CDR2 SMNVEV (reference sequence). The length of the CDR3 is 14 residues. Trimming pared 6 bases from V and 3 bases from J, leaving 15 bases between.

The chain couples TRBV19 to TRBJ1-2; D possibly corresponds to TRBD1 (6 bases). The CDR3 totals 15 residues. Trimming removed 8 bases at V and 0 bases at J, with 16 bases between. The germline gives CDR1 LNHDA, CDR2 SQIVND (reference sequence). The CDR3 sequence is CASLRTGLANYGYTF. The CDR3 DNA follows: TGTGCCAGTCTTCGAACAGGGCTTGCTAACTATGGCTACACCTTC.

The gene calls are TRBV5-5 and TRBJ1-4; 7 nucleotides match TRBD1. CDR3 length: 15 residues. Germline V gene sequence: CDR1 SGHKS, CDR2 YYEKEE (reference sequence). J lost 8 bases, V lost 5 bases, and 12 bases had no gene match. CDR3 nucleotide sequence: TGTGCCAGCAGACCAACAGGGGTGAGAGAGGAAAAACTGTTTTTT. Translating it yields CASRPTGVREEKLFF. Supplemented by reference TRBV5-5 and TRBJ1-4, the full variable domain reads DAGVTQSPTHLIKTRGQQVTLRCSPISGHKSVSWYQQVLGQGPQFIFQYYEKEERGRGNFPDRFSARQFPNYSSELNVNALLLGDSALYLCASRPTGVREEKLFFGSGTQLSVL.

DNA of the CDR3: TGTGCCAGCAGCGCCCTAGGCCTAGGGTACAATGAGCAGTTCTTC. Its protein is CASSALGLGYNEQFF. J is TRBJ2-1 and V is TRBV9; no clear D. CDR1 and CDR2 (germline): SGDLS, YYNGEE. This CDR3 has 15 amino acids. V was shortened by 3 bases and J by 4 bases, with 14 bases between the two germline ends.

V and J are TRBV6-1 and TRBJ2-3; tentative D call: TRBD2 (6 bases). The V gene lost 5 bases and the J gene lost 4 bases, with 13 bases spanning the gap. The CDR3 contains 14 residues. Germline V gene sequence: CDR1 MNHNS, CDR2 SASEGT. The CDR3 spells CASSPRTKADTQYF. CDR3 nucleotide sequence: TGTGCCAGCAGTCCCCGGACTAAGGCAGATACGCAGTATTTT.

The chain joins TRBV7-9 to TRBJ2-7, with TRBD2 matching over 8 bases. V shed 5 bases and J 2 bases; nucleotides not matched to a gene: 5. The length of the CDR3 is 14 residues. Germline lookup yields CDR1 SEHNR and CDR2 FQNEAQ (reference sequence). The DNA of the CDR3 is TGTGCCAGCAGCCCAAAGACTAGCGCCTACGAGCAGTACTTC. As protein: CASSPKTSAYEQYF.

The chain joins TRBV7-2 to TRBJ2-7; D tentatively fits TRBD1 or TRBD2 (5 bases each). The CDR3 is made up of 13 amino acids. CDR1 SGHTA and CDR2 FQGNSA come from the germline V gene. With 1 base removed from V and 3 bases from J, the gap between germline ends came to 7 bases. The CDR3 region is CASSLGGVYEQYF. The CDR3 region has the DNA TGTGCCAGCAGCTTAGGAGGGGTCTACGAGCAGTACTTC.

In this sample, this clone turned up a few times. V usage is TRBV7-3 and J usage is TRBJ2-2; 12 nucleotides align to TRBD1. The CDR3 contains 18 residues. Germline CDR1 SGHTA, CDR2 FQGTGA. The V segment lost 1 base and the J segment 6 bases; nucleotides outside the gene matches: 9. Here the CDR3 reads CASSLITAGQGAAGELFF. The CDR3 nucleotides read TGTGCCAGCAGCTTAATTACTGCGGGACAGGGGGCGGCCGGGGAGCTGTTTTTT.

Comment on this clone: Other DNA sequences in the sample encode the same CDR3. The genes are TRBV27 and TRBJ2-7; D unresolved. CDR1 is MNHEY and CDR2 is SMNVEV in the germline V gene (reference sequence). This CDR3 is built from 12 residues. V lost 5 bases, J lost 1 base, and 6 bases lay in between. The CDR3 protein is CASSTGSYEQYF. CDR3 nucleotide sequence: TGTGCCAGCAGTACCGGGTCCTACGAGCAGTACTTC.

The chain is built from TRBV5-8 and TRBJ2-5, with D perhaps matching TRBD1 or TRBD2 (5 bases each). The CDR3 contains 13 residues. The germline CDR1 and CDR2 sequences are SGHTS and YDEGEE. Between the trimmed V and J ends, which lost 3 bases and 5 bases, there was a span of 11 bases. CDR3 protein: CASSSRGWETQYF. The CDR3 DNA reads TGTGCCAGCAGCTCGAGGGGTTGGGAGACCCAGTACTTC.

This rearrangement joins TRBV7-9 to TRBJ2-3; D call uncertain. This CDR3 is built from 12 residues. The ends were cut back, 5 bases at V and 2 bases at J, with 5 bases in the middle. Germline V lookup: CDR1 SEHNR, CDR2 FQNEAQ (reference sequence). The CDR3 region is CASSRSTDTQYF. CDR3 coding DNA: TGTGCCAGCAGCCGATCCACAGATACGCAGTATTTT.

The chain couples TRBV19 to TRBJ2-1; a possible D gene is TRBD1 (6 bases). This CDR3 region has 14 residues. Germline lookup yields CDR1 LNHDA and CDR2 SQIVND (reference sequence). Trimming removed 9 bases at V and 2 bases at J, with 14 bases between. The CDR3 reads CASGGQRAYNEQFF. The CDR3 bases are TGTGCCAGCGGAGGACAGCGAGCCTACAATGAGCAGTTCTTC.

This chain joins TRBV29-1 and TRBJ2-7; 7 nucleotides match TRBD1. The CDR3 contains 13 residues. V trimming: 0 bases; J trimming: 7 bases; junction bases outside the gene matches: 6. Germline V gene sequence: CDR1 SQVTM, CDR2 ANQGSEA. This CDR3 reads CSVEDTGRGEQYF. DNA for the CDR3: TGCAGCGTTGAAGATACGGGCAGGGGGGAGCAGTACTTC.

V is TRBV2 and J is TRBJ2-1; D is unresolved. The V gene's germline CDR1 is SNHLY and CDR2 FYNNEI. V was shortened by 10 bases and J by 4 bases, with 8 bases between the two germline ends. The CDR3 extends over 11 amino acids. The CDR3 sequence: CATRRYNEQFF. As DNA, the CDR3 is TGTGCCACGAGACGATACAATGAGCAGTTCTTC. The full variable domain, completed using reference TRBV2 and TRBJ2-1, is EPEVTQTPSHQVTQMGQEVILRCVPISNHLYFYWYRQILGQKVEFLVSFYNNEISEKSEIFDDQFSVERPDGSNFTLKIRSTKLEDSAMYFCATRRYNEQFFGPGTRLTVL.

This rearrangement joins TRBV7-2 to TRBJ1-1, with TRBD1 as a possible D gene (5 bases). The CDR3 loop spans 16 amino acids. V shed 0 bases and J shed 0 bases, with 11 bases lying between them. Germline-derived CDR1 and CDR2 are SGHTA and FQGNSA. The CDR3 sequence is CASSLALVGLNTEAFF. Here the CDR3 DNA reads TGTGCCAGCAGCTTAGCTTTGGTGGGGCTGAACACTGAAGCTTTCTTT.

This chain uses TRBV4-3 with TRBJ2-1; D possibly matches TRBD1 or TRBD2 (6 bases each). From germline, CDR1 is LGHNA and CDR2 YSLEER. The CDR3 contains 15 residues. V was shortened by 0 bases and J by 8 bases, with 14 bases between the two germline ends. The CDR3 region has the DNA TGCGCCAGCAGCCAAGAAAGCGGAGGGGGATATGAGCAGTTCTTC. Translated, it gives CASSQESGGGYEQFF.

This rearrangement joins TRBV2 to TRBJ2-1; D might be TRBD2 (6 bases). This CDR3 has 15 amino acids. In germline, CDR1 is SNHLY, CDR2 FYNNEI. Trimming left V 8 bases short and J 0 bases short, with 14 bases between. The CDR3 sequence is CASGRLVRSYNEQFF. In DNA form, the CDR3 reads TGTGCCAGCGGCCGACTAGTGCGCTCCTACAATGAGCAGTTCTTC.

The V gene is TRBV29-1, the J gene TRBJ2-1, with a weak D call TRBD1 (6 bases). Trimming stripped 6 bases from V and 6 bases from J, with 18 bases between. Germline lookup yields CDR1 SQVTM and CDR2 ANQGSEA. The CDR3 runs 14 residues. The CDR3: CSVFTGFQVNEQFF. CDR3 DNA sequence: TGCAGCGTATTTACAGGGTTCCAGGTCAATGAGCAGTTCTTC.

V and J are TRBV5-1 and TRBJ1-3, with D perhaps TRBD1 (6 bases). V was shortened by 4 bases and J by 2 bases, with 16 bases between the two germline ends. CDR1 is SGHRS, CDR2 YFSETQ, per germline. This CDR3 is built from 16 residues. CDR3 bases: TGCGCCAGCAGCCCCCTAGGGACAACCACTGGAAACACCATATATTTT. Protein: CASSPLGTTTGNTIYF. Drawing the rest from reference TRBV5-1 and TRBJ1-3, the complete variable domain is KAGVTQTPRYLIKTRGQQVTLSCSPISGHRSVSWYQQTPGQGLQFLFEYFSETQRNKGNFPGRFSGRQFSNSRSEMNVSTLELGDSALYLCASSPLGTTTGNTIYFGEGSWLTVV.

The J gene is TRBJ2-3, the V gene TRBV9, with D perhaps TRBD1 (6 bases). V was cut by 1 base and J by 2 bases, with 8 bases left in between. This CDR3 has 14 residues. Germline V gene lookup returns CDR1 SGDLS and CDR2 YYNGEE. The CDR3 DNA is TGTGCCAGCAGCGTACAGGGGACCACAGATACGCAGTATTTT. Its protein product is CASSVQGTTDTQYF.

The chain joins TRBV27 to TRBJ2-7; TRBD2 aligns across 8 bases. This CDR3 is built from 13 residues. V lost 4 bases to trimming and J lost 2 bases; unmatched junction nucleotides: 1. Germline loops: CDR1 MNHEY, CDR2 SMNVEV (reference sequence). CDR3 loop: CASSWGLAYEQYF. In DNA form, the CDR3 reads TGTGCCAGCAGTTGGGGACTAGCCTACGAGCAGTACTTC.

V and J are TRBV28 and TRBJ2-3, with D unresolved. The germline CDR1 and CDR2 sequences are MDHEN and SYDVKM. V gave up 5 bases and J gave up 0 bases, with 12 bases separating them. This CDR3 has 15 residues. CDR3 amino acids: CASSPPTGSTDTQYF. The CDR3 coding sequence is TGTGCCAGCAGTCCTCCGACGGGTAGCACAGATACGCAGTATTTT.